This T cell receptor beta chain was captured in a study of T cell clonotyping in hematopoietic cell transplantation. This CDR3 spans 13 amino acids. Trimming shortened V by 2 bases and J by 2 bases, and 6 bases separated the two germline ends. The germline V gene has CDR1 MGHDK and CDR2 SYGVNS. The table came from immunoSEQ multiplex PCR; TCRdb's copy has only in-frame clones and leaves some out. The table includes 11,000 to 15,000 clones, around two thirds detected once. The sequencing sample was made of PBMCs. This TCR was sampled from a human donor who either received an allogeneic hematopoietic cell transplant for a myeloid malignancy or was a related donor (not recorded which). Some clones in this sample may be carry-over from other donors' samples. This chain connects TRBV25-1 to TRBJ2-5, with D perhaps matching TRBD1 (5 bases). The CDR3 DNA is TGTGCCAGCAGTGAAACAGGTCAAGAGACCCAGTACTTC. Translated: CASSETGQETQYF.